A single sample gave rise to the 30 T cell receptor beta chains below, sequenced in a study of regulatory T cells in long-lasting Graves disease. Library construction for TCR beta used iRepertoire HTBI primers and Arm-PCR of CDR3 regions. TCRdb re-called the multiplex PCR reads with MiXCR, one entry per CDR3 protein. The sample records around 340,000 distinct CDR3 sequences, around 20% being singletons. The time point denotes: persistent/refractory GD, antithyroid drugs over 5 years with positive TRAb. With RNA extracted from PBMCs as input, the TCR library was made. The sequences come from peripheral blood mononuclear cells (PBMCs), collected when the disease was refractory, from a patient treated with antithyroid drugs. The receptors were gathered from a female donor with Graves disease.

About this clonotype itself: A much more abundant neighbour one base away suggests this may be a read error. The CDR3 DNA is TGTGCCCTACATAGGTCAGGGCGCTACGAGCAGTACTTC. Amino acids: CALHRSGRYEQYF. This sequence joins TRBV28 and TRBJ2-7, with D perhaps TRBD1 (5 bases). The ends were cut back, 11 bases at V and 3 bases at J, with 17 bases in the middle. The germline gives CDR1 MDHEN, CDR2 SYDVKM. The CDR3 totals 13 residues.

Ten or more counts support this clonotype. The chain employs TRBV20-1 and TRBJ1-2; no reliable D call. Trimming left V 2 bases short and J 2 bases short, with 15 bases between. The CDR3 contains 15 residues. In germline, CDR1 is DFQATT, CDR2 SNEGSKA (reference sequence). The CDR3 nucleotides read TGCAGTGCTAGACTCGTCGGCAGGACGAACTATGGCTACACCTTC. Translated, it gives CSARLVGRTNYGYTF.

Comment on this clonotype: One base separates it from a far larger clone, so it is likely a read error. This rearrangement joins TRBV12-3 or TRBV12-4 to TRBJ2-5, with D perhaps assigned TRBD1 or TRBD2 (5 bases each). The DNA end favors TRBJ2-7, so the J call may be wrong. CDR3 length equals 13 residues. The DNA for the CDR3 is TGTGCCAGCAGTTTACTGGGGACCCACGAGCAGTACTTC. It codes for CASSLLGTHEQYF.

Comments on this clonotype: A much more abundant neighbour one base away suggests this may be a read error. The chain uses TRBV20-1 and TRBJ2-7; 13 bases are a match to TRBD2. In germline, CDR1 is DFQATT, CDR2 SNEGSKA (reference sequence). This CDR3 contains 16 residues. The CDR3, as DNA: TGCAGTGCTTCGACCTCGACTAGCGGGAGGTCCTACGAGCAGAACTTC. Its translation is CSASTSTSGRSYEQNF.

The sample holds a few counts of this clonotype. The V gene is TRBV7-2, the J gene TRBJ1-1, with D maybe TRBD1 (5 bases). The length of the CDR3 is 13 residues. Trimming took off 3 bases at V and 8 bases at J, with 13 bases between the two ends. The germline CDR1 and CDR2 sequences are SGHTA and FQGNSA. The CDR3 loop reads CASSLGMNREAFF. CDR3 DNA sequence: TGTGCCAGCAGCTTGGGCATGAACAGGGAAGCTTTCTTT.

The chain recombines TRBV12-3 or TRBV12-4 with TRBJ2-4, with 9 bases that match TRBD1. This CDR3 has 16 amino acids. The trim removed 6 bases at V and 1 base at J, leaving 7 bases unmatched. CDR3 in DNA: TGTGCCAGCAGACCCCGACAGGGGGTGGCCAAAAACATTCAGTACTTC. Translation: CASRPRQGVAKNIQYF.

This clonotype has ten or more counts. The chain has TRBV12-3 or TRBV12-4 and TRBJ1-1, with TRBD1 matching 7 bases. J lost 7 bases, V lost 4 bases, and 12 bases had no gene match. The CDR3 spans 15 residues. CDR3 residues: CASSSMTGWTIEAFF. DNA for the CDR3: TGTGCCAGCAGTTCAATGACAGGGTGGACGATTGAAGCTTTCTTT.

This clonotype came up many times. This chain links TRBV11-2 with TRBJ1-4; D perhaps matches TRBD1 (6 bases). The CDR3 extends over 16 amino acids. The germline V gene has CDR1 SGHAT and CDR2 FQNNGV. The V end lost 3 bases, the J end lost 1 base, and 12 bases lay between the germline ends. CDR3 coding DNA: TGTGCCAGCAGCTTCGGACAGATCCTAACTAATGAAAAACTGTTTTTT. This gives the protein CASSFGQILTNEKLFF.

This clonotype was recorded a few times. The chain employs TRBV10-2 and TRBJ2-2, with TRBD2 identical over 15 bases. Germline V gene data show CDR1 as WSHSY and CDR2 as SAAADI. V lost 0 bases, J lost 5 bases, and 1 base stayed unmatched. The CDR3 is 17 residues long. CDR3 in DNA: TGCGCCAGCAGTGAGTCCGGACTAGCGGGAGGGACCGGGGAGCTGTTTTTT. Translated, it gives CASSESGLAGGTGELFF.

This chain links TRBV20-1 with TRBJ2-7; D ambiguous. Germline V gene data show CDR1 as DFQATT and CDR2 as SNEGSKA (reference sequence). V shed 6 bases and J shed 0 bases, with 9 bases lying between them. The CDR3 is 12 residues long. CDR3 in amino acids: CSATVSSYEQYF. As DNA, the CDR3 is TGCAGTGCGACGGTGAGCTCCTACGAGCAGTACTTC.

The gene calls are TRBV10-3 and TRBJ2-1; 7 bases map to TRBD2. CDR3 length equals 16 residues. Germline V gene lookup returns CDR1 ENHRY and CDR2 SYGVKD. The ends lost 0 bases at V and 3 bases at J; junction bases unmatched: 5. CDR3 sequence reads: CAISESWLADYNEQFF. CDR3 nucleotide sequence: TGTGCCATCAGTGAGTCGTGGCTAGCGGACTACAATGAGCAGTTCTTC.

This clonotype was counted a few times. The CDR3 DNA follows: TGTGCCAGCACCCGCTGGCAGGGTCTGGATCAGCCCCAGCATTTT. The encoded protein is CASTRWQGLDQPQHF. The rearrangement links TRBV6-2 or TRBV6-3 to TRBJ1-5; TRBD1 is a possible D gene (5 bases). Germline V gene sequence: CDR1 MNHEY, CDR2 SVGEGT. V lost 7 bases and J 5 bases, leaving 18 bases between the germline ends. This CDR3 spans 15 amino acids.

This clonotype has a handful of counts. The chain recombines TRBV19 with TRBJ2-7; 11 bases align to TRBD1. V dropped 3 bases and J dropped 3; count of bases not matched to a gene: 4. Germline V gene data show CDR1 as LNHDA and CDR2 as SQIVND (reference sequence). The CDR3 extends over 15 amino acids. DNA of the CDR3: TGTGCCAGTAGTATGGGACAGGGGGGCGTCTACGAGCAGTACTTC. Translated: CASSMGQGGVYEQYF.

About this clonotype: This may be a read error, as it is one base from a much larger clone. The chain combines TRBV5-6 with TRBJ1-1, with D unresolved. The CDR3 is made up of 13 amino acids. From germline, CDR1 is SGHDT and CDR2 YYEEEE. The CDR3 DNA reads as TGTGCCAGCGGCTTAGGAGGGAACACTGAAGCTTTCTTT. It translates to CASGLGGNTEAFF.

This clonotype was observed at least ten times. The CDR3 here is CASSRATIDNTEAFF. The CDR3 DNA is TGTGCCAGCAGCCGGGCAACGATTGACAACACTGAAGCTTTCTTT. V usage is TRBV7-2 and J usage is TRBJ1-1, with D unresolved. The germline V gene encodes CDR1 SGHTA and CDR2 FQGNSA. Trimming removed 5 bases from V and 2 bases from J, with 15 bases in between. The CDR3 spans 15 residues.

This clonotype was counted ten times or more. The rearrangement joins TRBV28 to TRBJ1-2; D unresolved. Germline loops: CDR1 MDHEN, CDR2 SYDVKM. The length of the CDR3 is 11 residues. V was clipped by 8 bases and J by 6 bases, with 10 bases between them. In DNA form, the CDR3 reads TGTGCCAGCCAGGATTATGATGGCTACACCTTC. It encodes CASQDYDGYTF.

Ten or more counts support this clonotype. The chain employs TRBV29-1 and TRBJ2-2, with D unclear. The CDR3 has 14 residues. The V end lost 1 base, the J end lost 2 bases, and 8 bases lay between the germline ends. Germline values: CDR1 SQVTM, CDR2 ANQGSEA. The CDR3 protein is CSVEASVNTGELFF. CDR3 nucleotides: TGCAGCGTTGAAGCCAGCGTCAACACCGGGGAGCTGTTTTTT.

Many counts were recorded for this clonotype. The chain links TRBV6-2 or TRBV6-3 to TRBJ1-1; D uncertain. CDR1 MNHEY and CDR2 SVGEGT come from the germline V gene. Trimming stripped 0 bases from V and 1 base from J, with 9 bases between. The CDR3 has 15 amino acids. The CDR3 spells CASSYSTEWNTEAFF. CDR3 sequence (DNA): TGTGCCAGCAGTTACTCGACCGAATGGAACACTGAAGCTTTCTTT.

This rearrangement joins TRBV4-1 to TRBJ2-1, with TRBD2 matching over 8 bases. Per germline, CDR1 MGHRA and CDR2 YSYEKL. This CDR3 region has 15 residues. The V and J ends lost 1 base and 1 base, in that order; junction bases with no gene match: 0. This CDR3 reads CASSQVAGSYNEQFF. CDR3 in DNA: TGCGCCAGCAGCCAAGTAGCGGGATCCTACAATGAGCAGTTCTTC.

The rearrangement links TRBV27 to TRBJ2-1; D might be TRBD1 (5 bases). Germline CDR1 and CDR2: MNHEY and SMNVEV (reference sequence). The CDR3 is 16 amino acids. V lost 5 bases and J lost 0, with 14 bases in between. The CDR3 region has the DNA TGTGCCAGCAGTCAGGGAATGGGATACTCCTACAATGAGCAGTTCTTC. Residues: CASSQGMGYSYNEQFF.

This clonotype was detected only once. V usage is TRBV2 and J usage is TRBJ1-3, with D uncertain. Germline CDR1 SNHLY, CDR2 FYNNEI. The CDR3 runs to 14 residues. Between the trimmed V and J ends, which lost 6 bases and 0 bases, there was a span of 9 bases. The CDR3 loop is CASSVGASGNTIYF. Written as DNA, the CDR3 is TGTGCCAGCAGCGTCGGAGCCTCTGGAAACACCATATATTTT.

There are a few counts of this clonotype. The V call is TRBV7-2, the J call TRBJ1-1; no reliable D call. CDR1 and CDR2 (germline): SGHTA, FQGNSA. Trimming left V 5 bases short and J 2 bases short, with 12 bases between. The CDR3 is 14 residues long. CDR3 nucleotide sequence: TGTGCCAGCAGCACCAAGTGGCAAAACACTGAAGCTTTCTTT. Residues: CASSTKWQNTEAFF.

This clonotype appeared many times. V and J are TRBV9 and TRBJ1-4; 9 bases are shared with TRBD1. V gave up 3 bases and J gave up 7 bases; unmatched junction bases: 7. This CDR3 comprises 15 residues. Germline V gene sequence: CDR1 SGDLS, CDR2 YYNGEE. The CDR3: CASSGSGTGLEKLFF. In DNA form, the CDR3 reads TGTGCCAGCAGCGGCTCCGGGACAGGGCTTGAAAAACTGTTTTTT. Filled out from reference TRBV9 and TRBJ1-4, the complete variable domain reads DSGVTQTPKHLITATGQRVTLRCSPRSGDLSVYWYQQSLDQGLQFLIQYYNGEERAKGNILERFSAQQFPDLHSELNLSSLELGDSALYFCASSGSGTGLEKLFFGSGTQLSVL.

The table lists this clonotype with many counts. The rearrangement uses TRBV11-3 and TRBJ2-7; D may be TRBD2 (5 bases). Per germline, CDR1 SGHNT and CDR2 YENEEA. The CDR3 totals 14 residues. Deletions cut 5 bases from V and 6 bases from J, with 17 bases between. The CDR3 here is CASSQTFRGSEQYF. Here the CDR3 DNA reads TGTGCCAGCAGCCAGACCTTCCGGGGATCCGAGCAGTACTTC.

This clonotype came up many times. CDR3 DNA: TGTGCCAGCAGGGATAGCGGGACCGGGGCGACCCAGTACTTC. Its translation is CASRDSGTGATQYF. The chain links TRBV6-1 to TRBJ2-5, with TRBD2 matching over 8 bases. The CDR3 length is 14 residues. CDR1 is MNHNS, CDR2 SASEGT, per germline. V lost 6 bases, J lost 7 bases, and 10 bases stayed unmatched.

This clonotype came up many times. The rearrangement joins TRBV11-2 to TRBJ2-7; D could derive from TRBD1 or TRBD2 (7 bases each). The CDR3 is made up of 16 amino acids. Germline-derived CDR1 and CDR2 are SGHAT and FQNNGV. V was clipped by 3 bases and J by 1 base, with 16 bases between them. DNA for the CDR3: TGTGCCAGCAGCTTTAGGGGAGGGGGCGGATCCTACGAGCAGTACTTC. Amino acids: CASSFRGGGGSYEQYF.

The gene calls are TRBV19 and TRBJ2-7, with D perhaps assigned TRBD1 or TRBD2 (7 bases each). Germline V gene data show CDR1 as LNHDA and CDR2 as SQIVND (reference sequence). Between the trimmed V and J ends, which lost 4 bases and 3 bases, there was a span of 13 bases. The CDR3 length is 14 residues. Here the CDR3 reads CASSTGGGSYEQYF. CDR3 nucleotide sequence: TGTGCCAGTAGTACAGGGGGGGGAAGCTACGAGCAGTACTTC.

The chain combines TRBV13 with TRBJ2-2; D is undetermined. The CDR3 length is 14 residues. From germline, CDR1 is PRHDT and CDR2 FYEKMQ (reference sequence). V was trimmed by 5 bases and J by 2 bases, leaving 9 bases between them. As DNA, the CDR3 is TGTGCCAGCAGCGCTGGGCCCAACACCGGGGAGCTGTTTTTT. Its protein is CASSAGPNTGELFF.

This clonotype has ten or more counts. This chain uses TRBV5-1 with TRBJ1-1; possible D gene TRBD1, 6 bases. The CDR3 contains 14 residues. The V and J ends lost 4 bases and 2 bases respectively, with 12 bases between them. Looked up from germline, CDR1 is SGHRS and CDR2 is YFSETQ. The CDR3 protein is CASSGRTDNTEAFF. DNA for the CDR3: TGCGCCAGCAGCGGGCGGACAGATAACACTGAAGCTTTCTTT.

This clonotype appeared many times. The rearrangement uses TRBV2 and TRBJ2-2; no definite D call. Per germline, CDR1 SNHLY and CDR2 FYNNEI. This CDR3 spans 15 amino acids. The germline V and J ends were trimmed by 2 bases and 1 base, with 8 bases remaining between them. The CDR3 DNA reads as TGTGCCAGCAGTGAATGGTCAGAGAACACCGGGGAGCTGTTTTTT. Its protein is CASSEWSENTGELFF.